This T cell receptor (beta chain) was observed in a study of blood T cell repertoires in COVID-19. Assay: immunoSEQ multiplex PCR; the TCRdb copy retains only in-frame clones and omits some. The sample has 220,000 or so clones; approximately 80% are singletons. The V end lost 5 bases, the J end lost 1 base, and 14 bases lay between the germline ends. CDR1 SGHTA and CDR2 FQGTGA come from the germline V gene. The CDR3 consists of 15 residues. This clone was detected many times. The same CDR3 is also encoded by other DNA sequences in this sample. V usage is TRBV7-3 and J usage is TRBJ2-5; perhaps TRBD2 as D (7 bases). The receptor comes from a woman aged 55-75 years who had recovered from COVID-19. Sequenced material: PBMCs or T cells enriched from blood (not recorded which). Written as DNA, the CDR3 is TGTGCCAGCAGCCAACAGGGAGGGGGCCAAGAGACCCAGTACTTC. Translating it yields CASSQQGGGQETQYF.